What follows are 3 T cell receptor beta chains derived from one specimen sequenced in a study of cytomegalovirus exposure and HLA in healthy donors. The PCR had 60 Vbeta and 13 Jbeta primers. This table comes from immunoSEQ multiplex PCR, and its TCRdb copy is limited to in-frame clones, with some not included. There are 100,000 to 150,000 clones in the sample; about four fifths occur only once, and roughly 9.3% lies in the top ten. Input material: PBMCs. The receptors derive from a woman in her forties or fifties in good health and CMV-seropositive.

The gene calls are TRBV19 and TRBJ2-5, with a tentative D call TRBD2 (5 bases). The CDR3 sequence is 15 residues long. Germline lookup yields CDR1 LNHDA and CDR2 SQIVND (reference sequence). The V end lost 3 bases, the J end lost 4 bases, and 15 bases lay between the germline ends. CDR3 nucleotides: TGTGCCAGTAGTATTAACCCGGCGGGTGGAGAGACCCAGTACTTC. Protein: CASSINPAGGETQYF.

A remark on this clone: At one end the junction does not follow the germline gene, possibly because of a read error. The chain recombines TRBV7-7 with TRBJ2-3; 15 bases fit TRBD2. CDR1 is SSHAT, CDR2 FNYEAQ, per germline (reference sequence). The CDR3 has 15 residues. CDR3 sequence (DNA): TGTGCTAGCAGCCCGGGACTAGCGGGGGGAGATACGCAGTATTTT. This translates into CASSPGLAGGDTQYF. The full variable domain, rest sourced from reference TRBV7-7 and TRBJ2-3, is GAGVSQSPRYKVTKRGQDVTLRCDPISSHATLYWYQQALGQGPEFLTYFNYEAQPDKSGLPSDRFSAERPEGSISTLTIQRTEQRDSAMYRCASSPGLAGGDTQYFGPGTRLTVL.

The rearrangement uses TRBV4-3 and TRBJ2-7; no reliable D call. Germline V gives CDR1 LGHNA, CDR2 YSLEER. There are 13 residues in the CDR3. Trimming removed 1 base at V and 7 bases at J, with 11 bases between. The DNA for the CDR3 is TGCGCCAGCAGCCAAGGGGCGTTTGCGGAGCAGTACTTC. Amino acid sequence: CASSQGAFAEQYF.